The following is a T cell receptor beta chain sequence with its context. The antigen remains unidentified. Profiled with immunoSEQ multiplex PCR; TCRdb holds only in-frame clones, not every one. The data show millions of clones, more than 90% seen once. Germline V lookup: CDR1 MDHEN, CDR2 SYDVKM. The CDR3 length is 15 residues. With V trimmed by 6 bases and J by 6 bases, 8 bases remained unmatched. This entry comes from a study of shared clonotypes between healthy human individuals. Study findings and constraints: In general, naive subsets displayed greater estimated richness than memory subsets did. Relative to clonotypes present in all four donors, those not shared had lower generation probabilities.

The chain carries TRBV28 and TRBJ1-4; 9 bases align to TRBD1. The specimen was naive CD4+ T cells sorted from blood. Subset described: CD45RA+ positively selected. The clonotype originates from a man younger than 35 in good health. CDR3 nucleotide sequence: TGTGCCAGCAGCTCTCCGGGACAGGGTTATGAAAAACTGTTTTTT. It is translated as CASSSPGQGYEKLFF. The whole variable domain, remainder taken from reference TRBV28 and TRBJ1-4, is DVKVTQSSRYLVKRTGEKVFLECVQDMDHENMFWYRQDPGLGLRLIYFSYDVKMKEKGDIPEGYSVSREKKERFSLILESASTNQTSMYLCASSSPGQGYEKLFFGSGTQLSVL.